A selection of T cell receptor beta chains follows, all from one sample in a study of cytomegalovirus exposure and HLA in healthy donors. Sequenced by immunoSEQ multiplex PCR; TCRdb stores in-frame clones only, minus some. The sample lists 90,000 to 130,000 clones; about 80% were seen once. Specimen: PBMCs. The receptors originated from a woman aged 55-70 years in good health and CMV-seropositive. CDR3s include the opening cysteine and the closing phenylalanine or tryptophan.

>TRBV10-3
CAISGRADEQFF
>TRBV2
CASSVGRGYSPLHF
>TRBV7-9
CSSSLFGSSGELFF
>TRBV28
CASSLTGGVYEQYF
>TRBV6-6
CASSFPGQNEQYF
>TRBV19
CASSPSGTSWGYTF
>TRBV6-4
CASRGLDEQFF
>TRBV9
CASSSSVREETQYF
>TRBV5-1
CASSLTEETQYF
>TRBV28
CASRTLIRKGHVTSTDTQYF
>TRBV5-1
CASSSGTGVSGANVLTF
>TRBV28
CASTLGGRGNQPQHF
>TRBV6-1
CASTAGGAWGEQYF
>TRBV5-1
CASPINRGQETQYF
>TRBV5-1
CASSLRQGLMNTEAFF
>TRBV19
CASSMQFEAFF
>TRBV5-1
CASSLEAAGRYEQYF
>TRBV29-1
CSVGDRASYEQYF
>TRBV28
CASRHRNTIYF
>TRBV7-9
CASSLMGAGGLTSGNTIYF
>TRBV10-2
CASSSRRDRGRLAEAFF
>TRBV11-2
CASSIVMGGGAYEQYF
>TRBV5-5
CASSPDSGGYGYTF
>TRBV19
CASSTGGLRQPQHF
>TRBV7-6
CASSLGSSPYEQYF
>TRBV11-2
CASGAAEQFF
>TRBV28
CAADQVNYGYTF
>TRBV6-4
CASRRDREGSPLHF
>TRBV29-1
CSVRTAITQETQYF
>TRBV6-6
CASRSFVAGGNYGYTF
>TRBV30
CAWSVLGEQYF
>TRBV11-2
CASSLGLTWGESYEQYF
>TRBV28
CASSTTGFGRQPQHF
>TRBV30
CAWSVTGEMAFF
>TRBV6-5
CASSYSMGGIYNEQFF
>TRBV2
CASRAISSGNTIYF
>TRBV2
CASTILLGTEQYF
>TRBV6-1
CASRTAGNTIYF
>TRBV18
CASSPPGSYEQYF
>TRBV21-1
CASSTARGSPNEKLFF
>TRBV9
CASSVSAGNTIYF
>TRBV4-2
CASSQEWIAVSTDTQYF
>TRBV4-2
CASSRSIYGYTF
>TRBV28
CASSLSLGDYEQYF
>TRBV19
CASAAAASSYEQYF
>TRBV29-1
CSAESDMIDTQYF
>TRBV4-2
CASSRSGSSYNEQFF
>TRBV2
CASSEIASRRTDTQYF
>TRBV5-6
CASSLGQGRWDGYTF
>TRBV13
CASSRGNSEAFF
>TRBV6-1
CASTSGAQETQYF
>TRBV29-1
CSVGVDTQYF
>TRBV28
CAGRYYGYTF
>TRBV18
CASSLFTGLADTQYF
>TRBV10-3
CAISELQGGSSYEQYF
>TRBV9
CASSGGVYNEQFF
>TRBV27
CASRTFMGQGGLEQYF
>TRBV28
CASSSLAETHNEQFF